Many counts were recorded for the clone carrying this TCR beta chain. Its antigen is not identified. The sample belongs to a study of T cells after yellow fever vaccination. Findings and caveats of the study: On re-exposure, the response was weaker but peaked faster, at day 5 versus 15. Subsequent booster samples again held most clones from primary vaccination (96% CD4, approximately 86% CD8).

This CDR3 comprises 13 residues. Between the trimmed V and J ends, which lost 11 bases and 2 bases, there was a span of 14 bases. Per germline, CDR1 MDHEN and CDR2 SYDVKM. UMIs were added to TCR cDNA along with a universal primer site when it was made by 5'RACE template switching. TCRdb fed the 5' RACE reads into MiXCR, producing one record per CDR3 protein. The top ten clones hold around 24% of a sample with about 310,000 distinct CDR3 sequences, roughly 4% of them seen once. The specimen comprised PBMCs, sampled on the day of the yellow fever booster vaccination. V is TRBV28 and J is TRBJ2-3; D might be TRBD1 or TRBD2, each matching 5 bases. The sequence was collected from a young man who received the YFV17D yellow fever vaccine. The chain's CDR3 is CAVGEAYTDTQYF. The CDR3 DNA reads TGTGCCGTGGGGGAAGCTTACACAGATACGCAGTATTTT. Based on the CDR3 plus reference TRBV28 and TRBJ2-3, the full variable domain is DVKVTQSSRYLVKRTGEKVFLECVQDMDHENMFWYRQDPGLGLRLIYFSYDVKMKEKGDIPEGYSVSREKKERFSLILESASTNQTSMYLCAVGEAYTDTQYFGPGTRLTVL.